Here is one T cell receptor (beta chain) with its context. Its matching antigen is unknown. Losses at the gene ends were 6 bases for V and 4 bases for J; bases not matched to a gene: 9. The germline V gene has CDR1 LNHDA and CDR2 SQIVND (reference sequence). The CDR3 consists of 17 residues. This sample stems from a study of memory CD4+ T cells and cytomegalovirus serostatus. Study-wide points: The CMV-associated TCR signature appears largely within the CD4+ memory repertoire. Each of some 67 CMV-associated TCRbeta sequences occurred in one to five individuals.

In the authors' workflow: Out-of-frame sequences were removed, leaving 2,000,000 or so distinct TCRbeta sequences. Libraries were prepared by immunoSEQ multiplex PCR; TCRdb keeps only in-frame clonotypes and omits some of them. The V and J calls and clone size were taken over from that table, and D and trimming were inferred from the DNA. Here the sample spans about 82,000 clones, around 80% being singletons. The sort gate was single viable CD3+CD4+CD8-CD45RO+ cells for memory CD4+ T cells. The receptor was isolated from an adult in good health and CMV-seronegative. This chain links TRBV19 with TRBJ2-2, with 12 positions matching TRBD2. The sequenced material came from memory CD4+ T cells from blood. CDR3 coding DNA: TGTGCCAGTAGCGCACCCGGACTAGCGGGGAGCACCGGGGAGCTGTTTTTT. Translated, it gives CASSAPGLAGSTGELFF.